The 27 T cell receptor beta chains listed next were all sequenced from one sample in a study of blood T cells in healthy people across ages. Using a J-beta primer mix together with a sample-barcoded 5' primer, a second PCR was run for roughly 7 to 11 cycles. Via MiXCR, TCRdb re-called the 5' RACE reads, giving one row per CDR3 protein. In the table there are about 570,000 distinct CDR3 sequences, 25% to 30% of which are singletons. The specimen sequenced was blood. The source is a woman aged 70-85 years in good health.

The CDR3 region is CASSLRDFYGYTF. The DNA for the CDR3 is TGTGCCAGCAGCTTGAGGGATTTCTATGGCTACACCTTC. The V call is TRBV5-6, the J call TRBJ1-2; no clear D gene. The CDR3 length is 13 residues. Germline V gives CDR1 SGHDT, CDR2 YYEEEE. V shed 1 base and J shed 4 bases, with 8 bases lying between them.

The CDR3 is CASSIGRLQPEQYF. The CDR3 DNA reads as TGTGCCAGTAGTATAGGAAGGTTACAGCCTGAGCAGTACTTC. This chain links TRBV19 with TRBJ2-7, with D uncertain. Per germline, CDR1 LNHDA and CDR2 SQIVND (reference sequence). V lost 1 base to trimming and J lost 7 bases, with 14 bases between them. This CDR3 region has 14 residues.

This clonotype was picked up one time. The gene calls are TRBV7-7 and TRBJ2-3; no definite D call. This CDR3 spans 15 amino acids. Per germline, CDR1 SSHAT and CDR2 FNYEAQ (reference sequence). V lost 1 base and J 2 bases, leaving 10 bases between the germline ends. CDR3 coding DNA: TGTGCCAGCAGCTTAGGGGGTCAGATCACAGATACGCAGTATTTT. Its protein is CASSLGGQITDTQYF. The complete variable domain, with remaining parts taken from reference TRBV7-7 and TRBJ2-3, reads GAGVSQSPRYKVTKRGQDVTLRCDPISSHATLYWYQQALGQGPEFLTYFNYEAQPDKSGLPSDRFSAERPEGSISTLTIQRTEQRDSAMYRCASSLGGQITDTQYFGPGTRLTVL.

This clonotype was seen a handful of times. The chain carries TRBV12-3 or TRBV12-4 and TRBJ1-1; no reliable D call. The CDR3 runs 12 residues. V lost 3 bases and J 10 bases, leaving 12 bases between the germline ends. In DNA form, the CDR3 reads TGTGCCAGCAGTTTCATGAGGCGGGGAGCTTTCTTT. Residues: CASSFMRRGAFF.

This clonotype was found a few times. The chain is built from TRBV29-1 and TRBJ2-1, with a tentative D call TRBD2 (5 bases). The germline gives CDR1 SQVTM, CDR2 ANQGSEA. The CDR3 sequence is 15 residues long. V was trimmed by 4 bases and J by 0 bases, leaving 13 bases between them. The CDR3 DNA is TGCAGCGTTGTTGGACTCCCTAGCTCCTACAATGAGCAGTTCTTC. It yields the protein CSVVGLPSSYNEQFF.

The V and J genes are TRBV12-3 or TRBV12-4 and TRBJ1-3; D not certain. The CDR3 totals 16 residues. V was shortened by 2 bases and J by 2 bases, with 13 bases between the two germline ends. CDR3 DNA sequence: TGTGCCAGCAGTTTAAGAGCGGTCGTCGCTGGAAACACCATATATTTT. Amino acid sequence: CASSLRAVVAGNTIYF.

This clonotype was picked up a small number of times. J is TRBJ1-3 and V is TRBV6-2 or TRBV6-3; 7 nucleotides line up with TRBD1. V shed 6 bases, J shed 2 bases, and the junction held 10 bases outside the gene matches. CDR3 length: 16 residues. From germline, CDR1 is MNHEY and CDR2 SVGEGT. The CDR3 DNA sequence: TGTGCCAGCAGCCGGACAGGCGCCGCCGCTGGAAACACCATATATTTT. Protein: CASSRTGAAAGNTIYF.

This clonotype was recorded a few times. The J gene is TRBJ2-3, the V gene TRBV7-3; D is ambiguous. Germline CDR1 reads SGHTA; CDR2 reads FQGTGA. CDR3 length equals 14 residues. V was trimmed by 2 bases and J by 1 base, leaving 7 bases between them. In DNA, the CDR3 is TGTGCCAGCAGCTTAGACGGGCGCACAGATACGCAGTATTTT. This gives the protein CASSLDGRTDTQYF.

The V and J genes are TRBV4-3 and TRBJ2-5; 10 nucleotides match TRBD1. In germline, CDR1 is LGHNA, CDR2 YSLEER. Unmatched junction bases numbered 5, after V lost 0 bases and J lost 4 bases. The CDR3 loop spans 16 amino acids. The CDR3 here is CASSQDSGQGRETQYF. In DNA form, the CDR3 reads TGCGCCAGCAGCCAAGATTCGGGACAGGGGAGAGAGACCCAGTACTTC.

This clonotype was recorded many times. The rearrangement links TRBV5-1 to TRBJ1-2; a weak D match, TRBD1 (5 bases). In germline, CDR1 is SGHRS, CDR2 YFSETQ. This CDR3 comprises 14 residues. Trimming took 0 bases from V and 4 from J, leaving 10 bases between them. CDR3 in DNA: TGCGCCAGCAGCTTGGACCAGGGTCCCTATGGCTACACCTTC. Its translation: CASSLDQGPYGYTF.

The rearrangement links TRBV20-1 to TRBJ2-5; D is undetermined. V dropped 6 bases and J dropped 4 bases, with 12 bases sitting between them. Looked up from germline, CDR1 is DFQATT and CDR2 is SNEGSKA (reference sequence). The CDR3 has 12 residues. The CDR3 DNA sequence: TGCAGTGCGCCCGGATATGGAGAGACCCAGTACTTC. Protein: CSAPGYGETQYF.

This clonotype has at least ten counts. The chain has TRBV12-3 or TRBV12-4 and TRBJ2-1, with 8 nucleotides matching TRBD2. Losses at the gene ends were 5 bases for V and 2 bases for J; bases not matched to a gene: 8. This CDR3 is 16 amino acids long. The CDR3 protein is CASSTQRGTTYNEQFF. DNA for the CDR3: TGTGCCAGCAGTACCCAGCGGGGGACCACCTACAATGAGCAGTTCTTC.

This clonotype was seen a handful of times. The chain combines TRBV5-1 with TRBJ2-2, with D uncertain. The CDR3 covers 16 residues. Per the germline V gene, CDR1 is SGHRS and CDR2 is YFSETQ. V lost 0 bases, J lost 1 base, and 10 bases lay in between. CDR3 in amino acids: CASSLGQTLNTGELFF. CDR3 DNA sequence: TGCGCCAGCAGCTTGGGGCAGACTTTGAACACCGGGGAGCTGTTTTTT.

This clonotype was observed a handful of times. An end of the junction does not agree with germline; a read error may underlie this. The gene calls are TRBV15 and TRBJ1-1; D remains ambiguous. CDR1 is LNHNV, CDR2 YYDKDF, per germline (reference sequence). The length of the CDR3 is 14 residues. The CDR3 loop reads CTTSRDTANTEAFF. Written as DNA, the CDR3 is TGTACCACCAGCAGAGATACTGCGAACACTGAAGCTTTCTTT.

This rearrangement joins TRBV5-1 to TRBJ1-1; the D is unclear. V was trimmed by 9 bases and J by 0 bases, leaving 12 bases between them. Germline CDR1 reads SGHRS; CDR2 reads YFSETQ. This CDR3 has 13 amino acids. Here the CDR3 reads CATEIRMNTEAFF. The CDR3 DNA follows: TGCGCCACCGAGATAAGAATGAACACTGAAGCTTTCTTT.

This clonotype was observed a handful of times. V is TRBV20-1 and J is TRBJ1-2, with D hard to call. The CDR3 runs to 12 residues. V lost 2 bases to trimming and J lost 7 bases, with 11 bases between them. Germline V gives CDR1 DFQATT, CDR2 SNEGSKA (reference sequence). CDR3: CSARRAQSGYTF. The CDR3 DNA reads TGCAGTGCTAGAAGGGCCCAGAGTGGCTACACCTTC.

This clonotype was seen only a few times. V is TRBV2 and J is TRBJ2-1; TRBD2 agrees at 14 bases. CDR3 length: 15 residues. V lost 7 bases and J lost 9; bases outside the gene matches: 8. Germline CDR1 SNHLY, CDR2 FYNNEI. CDR3 coding DNA: TGTGCCAGCACTCTGACTAGCGGGGGGGGCAGTGAGCAGTTCTTC. Translated, it gives CASTLTSGGGSEQFF.

V usage is TRBV2 and J usage is TRBJ1-5, with a possible D match to TRBD1 (6 bases). CDR3 length: 14 residues. The germline V gene encodes CDR1 SNHLY and CDR2 FYNNEI. V gave up 4 bases and J gave up 5 bases, with 12 bases separating them. CDR3 amino acids: CASSGWAGDQPQHF. CDR3 sequence (DNA): TGTGCCAGCAGTGGCTGGGCAGGGGATCAGCCCCAGCATTTT.

This clonotype was detected only a few times. The chain joins TRBV21-1 to TRBJ2-7; the table calls TRBD1, which could not be checked here. TRBV21-1 is assigned pseudogene status. This CDR3 contains 17 residues. In nucleotides, the CDR3 is TGTGCCAGCAGCAAAGTCCCGGAAGAGGGTCCATCCTACGAGCAGTACTTC. Encoded protein: CASSKVPEEGPSYEQYF.

V and J are TRBV29-1 and TRBJ1-2; weak D call: TRBD1 (5 bases). V dropped 6 bases and J dropped 3 bases, with 17 bases sitting between them. In germline, CDR1 is SQVTM, CDR2 ANQGSEA. This CDR3 contains 14 residues. The CDR3 DNA follows: TGCAGCGTCACACGGACATCCGCCTACTATGGCTACACCTTC. Translation: CSVTRTSAYYGYTF.

This chain uses TRBV20-1 with TRBJ2-1; TRBD2 aligns across 12 bases. V was pared by 6 bases and J by 8 bases, with 5 bases of the junction left unmatched. The CDR3 sequence is 13 residues long. CDR1 and CDR2 (germline): DFQATT, SNEGSKA (reference sequence). The CDR3 nucleotides are TGCAGTGCAACTAGCGGGGGGAGGGATGAGCAGTTCTTC. Translated: CSATSGGRDEQFF.

The chain joins TRBV12-3 or TRBV12-4 to TRBJ2-5, with D maybe TRBD1 (5 bases). Trimming took off 4 bases at V and 0 bases at J, with 9 bases between the two ends. The length of the CDR3 is 14 residues. CDR3 sequence reads: CASSSTVNQETQYF. The CDR3 nucleotides are TGTGCCAGCAGTTCGACAGTAAACCAAGAGACCCAGTACTTC.

In this sample, this clonotype turned up a few times. This chain links TRBV4-2 with TRBJ1-2; D possibly corresponds to TRBD1 (5 bases). V was cut by 1 base and J by 2 bases, with 11 bases left in between. Germline V lookup: CDR1 LGHNA, CDR2 YNFKEQ. The CDR3 totals 15 residues. As DNA, the CDR3 is TGTGCCAGCAGCCAAGCAGACAGATCAAACTATGGCTACACCTTC. Its protein is CASSQADRSNYGYTF.

The table lists this clonotype with a few counts. The junction shows a germline mismatch at one end, possibly a read error. The J gene is TRBJ2-5, the V gene TRBV24-1; D remains ambiguous. The DNA end is a closer match to TRBJ2-1, so the J assignment may be wrong. Looked up from germline, CDR1 is KGHDR and CDR2 is SFDVKD. CDR3 length: 13 amino acids. CDR3 in amino acids: CSTSASGGNEQFF. CDR3 nucleotides: TGTTCCACCAGTGCCTCGGGTGGCAATGAGCAGTTCTTC.

A remark on this clonotype: A read error may account for a junction end that differs from germline. This rearrangement joins TRBV7-2 to TRBJ2-5; 9 bases match TRBD2. The DNA end lines up better with TRBJ2-1; the J call may be wrong. The V gene's germline CDR1 is SGHTA and CDR2 FQGNSA. CDR3 length: 14 residues. CDR3 in amino acids: CACSRGRGGLEQFF. CDR3 DNA: TGTGCCTGCAGCCGAGGGCGGGGGGGCCTTGAGCAGTTCTTC.

This clonotype has more than one count but fewer than ten. The chain combines TRBV29-1 with TRBJ2-3; TRBD2 matches 12 bases. Germline assignment: CDR1 SQVTM and CDR2 ANQGSEA. The CDR3 has 14 amino acids. V shed 5 bases and J 1 base; nucleotides not matched to a gene: 1. CDR3 sequence reads: CSVRTSGGTDTQYF. CDR3 sequence (DNA): TGCAGCGTTCGGACTAGCGGGGGCACAGATACGCAGTATTTT.

V is TRBV5-1 and J is TRBJ1-2; 10 bases line up with TRBD1. CDR1 and CDR2 from the germline V gene are SGHRS and YFSETQ. V shed 4 bases, J shed 8 bases, and the junction held 11 bases outside the gene matches. This CDR3 has 15 amino acids. In DNA form, the CDR3 reads TGCGCCAGCAGCCAAAGACAGGGGGCGAGTAGCGGCTACACCTTC. Its translation: CASSQRQGASSGYTF.